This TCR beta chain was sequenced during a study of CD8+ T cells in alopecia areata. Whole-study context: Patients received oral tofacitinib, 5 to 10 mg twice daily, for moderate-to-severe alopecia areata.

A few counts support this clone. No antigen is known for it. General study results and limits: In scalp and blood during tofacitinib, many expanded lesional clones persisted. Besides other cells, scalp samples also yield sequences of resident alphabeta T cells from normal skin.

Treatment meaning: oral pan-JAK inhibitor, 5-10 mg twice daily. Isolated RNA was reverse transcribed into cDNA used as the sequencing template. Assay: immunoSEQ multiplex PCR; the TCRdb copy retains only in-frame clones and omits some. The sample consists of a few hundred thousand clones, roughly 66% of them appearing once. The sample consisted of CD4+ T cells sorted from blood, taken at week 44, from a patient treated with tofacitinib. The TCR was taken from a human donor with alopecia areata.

The DNA of the CDR3 is TGTGCCAGCAGCTTCGTGTCGGGACAGCTATATTCACCCCTCCACTTT. This codes for CASSFVSGQLYSPLHF. V is TRBV7-2 and J is TRBJ1-6, with 7 bases aligning to TRBD1. The germline V gene has CDR1 SGHTA and CDR2 FQGNSA. CDR3 length: 16 amino acids. The V gene end was trimmed by 3 bases and the J gene end by 8 bases; junction bases not matched to a gene: 10. The full variable domain, rest sourced from reference TRBV7-2 and TRBJ1-6, is GAGVSQSPSNKVTEKGKDVELRCDPISGHTALYWYRQSLGQGLEFLIYFQGNSAPDKSGLPSDRFSAERTGGSVSTLTIQRTQQEDSAVYLCASSFVSGQLYSPLHFGNGTRLTVT.